One and the same sample provided the 29 T cell receptor beta chains below, sequenced in a study of blood T cells in healthy people across ages. For the second PCR, which ran for about 7 to 11 cycles, a sample-barcoded 5' primer and a J-beta primer mix were used. Each CDR3 protein is one row after TCRdb ran MiXCR on the 5' RACE reads. The data contain about 640,000 distinct CDR3 sequences, approximately 40% of them singletons. Material: blood. The receptors here all came from a man older than 75 in good health.

The CDR3 region is CASSLLALACGYTF. The CDR3 region has the DNA TGTGCCAGCAGCTTACTGGCCCTAGCATGTGGCTACACCTTC. The genes are TRBV7-9 and TRBJ1-2; no definite D call. The CDR3 extends over 14 amino acids. The ends were cut back, 2 bases at V and 7 bases at J, with 14 bases in the middle. Germline V gene lookup returns CDR1 SEHNR and CDR2 FQNEAQ (reference sequence).

This clonotype was seen more than once but under ten times. The CDR3 is CASSLHAATNEKLFF. The DNA of the CDR3 is TGTGCCAGCAGCTTACACGCAGCAACTAATGAAAAACTGTTTTTT. V usage is TRBV7-2 and J usage is TRBJ1-4; D is undetermined. The length of the CDR3 is 15 residues. Trimming took off 2 bases at V and 0 bases at J, with 7 bases between the two ends. CDR1 and CDR2 from the germline V gene are SGHTA and FQGNSA.

Details on this clonotype: The junction departs from the called germline gene at one end, perhaps through a read error. The J gene is TRBJ1-4, the V gene TRBV3-1; D remains ambiguous. The CDR3 spans 15 residues. Germline assignment: CDR1 LGHDT and CDR2 YNNKEL (reference sequence). CDR3 sequence: CAGSPSRQRNEKLFF. In DNA, the CDR3 is TGTGCCGGCAGCCCCAGTCGACAACGAAATGAAAAACTGTTTTTT.

The chain recombines TRBV11-2 with TRBJ2-7; maybe TRBD1 (6 bases). V lost 0 bases, J lost 2 bases, and 8 bases lay in between. Per the germline V gene, CDR1 is SGHAT and CDR2 is FQNNGV. The CDR3 loop spans 14 amino acids. The CDR3 DNA reads TGTGCCAGCAGCTTAGAGACAGGTACCTACGAGCAGTACTTC. Translation gives CASSLETGTYEQYF.

The V gene is TRBV3-1, the J gene TRBJ2-4; no clear D. The germline V gene has CDR1 LGHDT and CDR2 YNNKEL (reference sequence). CDR3 length: 13 amino acids. Trimming left V 2 bases short and J 4 bases short, with 6 bases between. The CDR3 bases are TGTGCCAGCAGCCAACTCCCAAAAAACATTCAGTACTTC. It specifies CASSQLPKNIQYF.

The V and J genes are TRBV4-1 and TRBJ2-3; 8 bases map to TRBD1. The CDR3 is 17 amino acids. Germline assignment: CDR1 MGHRA and CDR2 YSYEKL. V shed 4 bases and J 2 bases; nucleotides not matched to a gene: 11. Written as DNA, the CDR3 is TGCGCCAGCAGCCGAGACAGGACAGGGACAAACACAGATACGCAGTATTTT. It translates to CASSRDRTGTNTDTQYF.

The V and J genes are TRBV7-6 and TRBJ2-3; 7 bases map to TRBD1. Unmatched junction bases numbered 16, after V lost 4 bases and J lost 6 bases. Germline CDR1 reads SGHVS; CDR2 reads FNYEAQ. This CDR3 region has 17 residues. The CDR3 DNA is TGTGCCAGCAGCTCACTACCCACGGGGCGGACAGGCGATACGCAGTATTTT. This gives the protein CASSSLPTGRTGDTQYF.

This clonotype was detected ten times or more. This rearrangement joins TRBV7-3 to TRBJ2-1, with 7 bases matching TRBD2. Germline values: CDR1 SGHTA, CDR2 FQGTGA. The CDR3 extends over 15 amino acids. Losses at the gene ends were 3 bases for V and 0 bases for J; bases not matched to a gene: 2. The CDR3 region has the DNA TGTGCCAGCAGCTTCGGGGGGAGCTCCTACAATGAGCAGTTCTTC. It translates to CASSFGGSSYNEQFF.

This clonotype was observed a handful of times. The gene calls are TRBV4-3 and TRBJ1-2; 7 bases align to TRBD1. J lost 3 bases, V lost 1 base, and 11 bases had no gene match. The CDR3 is made up of 17 amino acids. Germline V gives CDR1 LGHNA, CDR2 YSLEER. The CDR3 sequence is CASSQVVEGADHYGYTF. Written as DNA, the CDR3 is TGCGCCAGCAGCCAAGTGGTTGAGGGGGCGGACCACTATGGCTACACCTTC.

This clonotype showed up just once. This chain links TRBV7-2 with TRBJ2-4; D may match TRBD1 or TRBD2 (7 bases each). The closer fit of TRBJ2-5 to the DNA end suggests the J call may be wrong. This CDR3 comprises 20 residues. Germline loops: CDR1 SGHTA, CDR2 FQGNSA. The CDR3 is CASSLAGNLGDSGNQETQYF. DNA of the CDR3: TGTGCCAGCAGCTTAGCGGGAAATTTAGGGGACAGCGGGAATCAAGAGACCCAGTACTTC.

This clonotype was recorded once. The chain links TRBV9 to TRBJ1-2; 8 nucleotides line up with TRBD1. Germline V lookup: CDR1 SGDLS, CDR2 YYNGEE. The V and J ends lost 0 bases and 0 bases, in that order; junction bases with no gene match: 1. CDR3 length: 15 amino acids. The CDR3: CASSVAGQANYGYTF. The CDR3 DNA sequence: TGTGCCAGCAGCGTAGCGGGACAGGCTAACTATGGCTACACCTTC.

In this sample, this clonotype turned up a few times. V and J are TRBV24-1 and TRBJ2-5; 7 positions match TRBD1. Germline assignment: CDR1 KGHDR and CDR2 SFDVKD. The ends lost 3 bases at V and 5 bases at J; junction bases unmatched: 5. CDR3 length: 14 residues. The CDR3: CATSDTGDRETQYF. The CDR3 region has the DNA TGTGCCACCAGTGATACAGGGGATCGGGAGACCCAGTACTTC.

The chain carries TRBV11-2 and TRBJ2-7; no clear D gene. Trimming pared 0 bases from V and 0 bases from J, leaving 6 bases between. This CDR3 comprises 14 residues. Germline CDR1 reads SGHAT; CDR2 reads FQNNGV. CDR3 sequence: CASSLELASYEQYF. CDR3 in DNA: TGTGCCAGCAGCTTAGAGCTCGCCTCCTACGAGCAGTACTTC.

The rearrangement uses TRBV20-1 and TRBJ1-2; perhaps TRBD1 as D (6 bases). The CDR3 loop spans 15 amino acids. The ends were cut back, 6 bases at V and 0 bases at J, with 17 bases in the middle. Germline V gene lookup returns CDR1 DFQATT and CDR2 SNEGSKA (reference sequence). CDR3 in amino acids: CSASPRGPANYGYTF. CDR3 in DNA: TGCAGTGCATCCCCCAGGGGTCCCGCTAACTATGGCTACACCTTC.

CDR3 nucleotide sequence: TGTGCCAGCAGTGAAGGTGTTGCGGGCCCGGTCTACGAGCAGTACTTC. This encodes CASSEGVAGPVYEQYF. V and J are TRBV6-1 and TRBJ2-7; D is perhaps TRBD2 (5 bases). Per the germline V gene, CDR1 is MNHNS and CDR2 is SASEGT. V was trimmed by 1 base and J by 3 bases, leaving 16 bases between them. This CDR3 region has 16 residues.

The rearrangement joins TRBV20-1 to TRBJ1-5; 9 bases are a match to TRBD1. The CDR3 extends over 15 amino acids. Germline V lookup: CDR1 DFQATT, CDR2 SNEGSKA (reference sequence). V was clipped by 5 bases and J by 4 bases; unmatched bases: 9. The CDR3 DNA reads as TGCAGTGCTCCAACCCTCGGGACAGGGAATCAGCCCCAGCATTTT. This gives the protein CSAPTLGTGNQPQHF.

This clonotype was seen only a few times. This chain uses TRBV3-1 with TRBJ2-1; TRBD2 aligns across 8 bases. CDR3 size: 12 residues. The V gene end was trimmed by 2 bases and the J gene end by 15 bases; junction bases not matched to a gene: 6. Germline CDR1 reads LGHDT; CDR2 reads YNNKEL (reference sequence). As DNA, the CDR3 is TGTGCCAGCAGCCAAACCGGGACTAGTCGGTTCTTC. It is translated as CASSQTGTSRFF.

This clonotype has a single count. The chain recombines TRBV6-5 with TRBJ2-1; tentative D call: TRBD1 (6 bases). The V gene's germline CDR1 is MNHEY and CDR2 SVGAGI. The CDR3 contains 16 residues. Between the trimmed V and J ends, which lost 10 bases and 4 bases, there was a span of 23 bases. This CDR3 reads CANRMGGTLSYNEQFF. The DNA of the CDR3 is TGTGCCAACAGAATGGGTGGGACACTATCTTACAATGAGCAGTTCTTC.

This clonotype is a singleton in its sample. The gene calls are TRBV20-1 and TRBJ2-3; no clear D gene. CDR1 and CDR2 (germline): DFQATT, SNEGSKA (reference sequence). Deletions cut 5 bases from V and 2 bases from J, with 8 bases between. The CDR3 has 12 amino acids. The CDR3 loop reads CSAPALTDTQYF. In DNA form, the CDR3 reads TGCAGTGCTCCGGCCCTCACAGATACGCAGTATTTT.

This clonotype was seen only a few times. V is TRBV10-3 and J is TRBJ2-3; TRBD2 agrees at 10 bases. Germline loops: CDR1 ENHRY, CDR2 SYGVKD. The CDR3 is made up of 16 amino acids. The J segment lost 8 bases and the V segment lost 0 bases, leaving 8 bases of the junction unmatched. The CDR3 DNA is TGTGCCATCAGTGAGTCTCAGAGCGGGAGGGCCCTTACGCAGTATTTT. Its protein product is CAISESQSGRALTQYF.

This clonotype was detected ten times or more. The gene calls are TRBV7-2 and TRBJ2-1; 9 bases map to TRBD2. Trimming at V came to 1 base and at J to 2 bases, leaving 3 bases not matched to a gene. The V gene's germline CDR1 is SGHTA and CDR2 FQGNSA. The CDR3 consists of 16 residues. The CDR3 protein is CASSLGLAGPYNEQFF. The DNA of the CDR3 is TGTGCCAGCAGCTTAGGCCTAGCGGGGCCCTACAATGAGCAGTTCTTC.

Note on this clonotype: This may be a read error: a much more frequent sequence differs by one nucleotide. The chain combines TRBV29-1 with TRBJ2-2, with 11 bases matching TRBD2. The CDR3 runs 16 residues. Germline lookup yields CDR1 SQVTM and CDR2 ANQGSEA. The CDR3 region has the DNA TGCAGCGTGAACTTAGCGGGGGGGTGGAACACCGGGGGGCTGTTTTTT. Protein product: CSVNLAGGWNTGGLFF.

The chain joins TRBV6-6 to TRBJ2-1; D not resolved. Germline values: CDR1 MNHNY, CDR2 SVGAGI (reference sequence). With 2 bases removed from V and 4 bases from J, the gap between germline ends came to 6 bases. The CDR3 length is 13 residues. The CDR3 here is CASSYSKYNEQFF. CDR3 coding DNA: TGTGCCAGCAGTTACAGTAAATACAATGAGCAGTTCTTC.

This clonotype was counted between two and nine times. V is TRBV12-3 or TRBV12-4 and J is TRBJ2-1; 11 bases map to TRBD2. J was trimmed by 1 base and V by 4 bases; bases with no gene match: 3. The length of the CDR3 is 16 residues. The CDR3 DNA sequence: TGTGCCAGCAGTTACCTAGCGGGGGGTTCCTACAATGAGCAGTTCTTC. It is translated as CASSYLAGGSYNEQFF.

Here the CDR3 DNA reads TGCGCCAGCAGTGAGGGTGGCAGGCGGGACTATGGCTACACCTTC. Protein: CASSEGGRRDYGYTF. The gene calls are TRBV10-2 and TRBJ1-2, with D unresolved. Germline V lookup: CDR1 WSHSY, CDR2 SAAADI. CDR3 size: 15 residues. Between the trimmed V and J ends, which lost 2 bases and 3 bases, there was a span of 13 bases.

There are a few counts of this clonotype. The chain carries TRBV10-1 and TRBJ2-7; 7 positions match TRBD1. The CDR3 sequence is 15 residues long. In germline, CDR1 is WNHNN, CDR2 SYGVQD (reference sequence). V shed 8 bases, J shed 3 bases, and the junction held 13 bases outside the gene matches. Written as DNA, the CDR3 is TGCGCCAGCCTATGGCTTTATGGACAGGACTACGAGCAGTACTTC. Its protein product is CASLWLYGQDYEQYF.

In this sample, this clonotype turned up once. This may stem from a read error, because a much larger clone lies one nucleotide away. The chain employs TRBV9 and TRBJ1-1, with a weak D call TRBD1 (6 bases). The CDR3 runs to 17 residues. Trimming cost V 0 bases and J 3 bases, with 18 bases left between them. CDR1 SGDLS and CDR2 YYNGEE come from the germline V gene. The chain's CDR3 is CASSVAAAGVGDTEAFF. The CDR3 DNA follows: TGTGCCAGCAGCGTAGCTGCGGCAGGGGTAGGGGACACTGAAGCTTTCTTT.

This clonotype has a handful of counts. V and J are TRBV20-1 and TRBJ1-5, with D unclear. There are 14 residues in the CDR3. V shed 0 bases and J shed 2 bases, with 8 bases lying between them. Germline assignment: CDR1 DFQATT and CDR2 SNEGSKA (reference sequence). DNA for the CDR3: TGCAGTGCTAGAGATCCGGACGGCAATCAGCCCCAGCATTTT. It codes for CSARDPDGNQPQHF.

This clonotype was recorded many times. This chain links TRBV7-2 with TRBJ1-4; 8 bases match TRBD1. The germline gives CDR1 SGHTA, CDR2 FQGNSA. CDR3 length: 19 residues. Trimming at V came to 3 bases and at J to 0 bases, leaving 12 bases not matched to a gene. The CDR3 spells CASSFLPGGDFATNEKLFF. The CDR3 region has the DNA TGTGCCAGCAGCTTTCTTCCAGGGGGCGATTTTGCAACTAATGAAAAACTGTTTTTT. The full variable domain, completed using reference TRBV7-2 and TRBJ1-4, is GAGVSQSPSNKVTEKGKDVELRCDPISGHTALYWYRQSLGQGLEFLIYFQGNSAPDKSGLPSDRFSAERTGGSVSTLTIQRTQQEDSAVYLCASSFLPGGDFATNEKLFFGSGTQLSVL.